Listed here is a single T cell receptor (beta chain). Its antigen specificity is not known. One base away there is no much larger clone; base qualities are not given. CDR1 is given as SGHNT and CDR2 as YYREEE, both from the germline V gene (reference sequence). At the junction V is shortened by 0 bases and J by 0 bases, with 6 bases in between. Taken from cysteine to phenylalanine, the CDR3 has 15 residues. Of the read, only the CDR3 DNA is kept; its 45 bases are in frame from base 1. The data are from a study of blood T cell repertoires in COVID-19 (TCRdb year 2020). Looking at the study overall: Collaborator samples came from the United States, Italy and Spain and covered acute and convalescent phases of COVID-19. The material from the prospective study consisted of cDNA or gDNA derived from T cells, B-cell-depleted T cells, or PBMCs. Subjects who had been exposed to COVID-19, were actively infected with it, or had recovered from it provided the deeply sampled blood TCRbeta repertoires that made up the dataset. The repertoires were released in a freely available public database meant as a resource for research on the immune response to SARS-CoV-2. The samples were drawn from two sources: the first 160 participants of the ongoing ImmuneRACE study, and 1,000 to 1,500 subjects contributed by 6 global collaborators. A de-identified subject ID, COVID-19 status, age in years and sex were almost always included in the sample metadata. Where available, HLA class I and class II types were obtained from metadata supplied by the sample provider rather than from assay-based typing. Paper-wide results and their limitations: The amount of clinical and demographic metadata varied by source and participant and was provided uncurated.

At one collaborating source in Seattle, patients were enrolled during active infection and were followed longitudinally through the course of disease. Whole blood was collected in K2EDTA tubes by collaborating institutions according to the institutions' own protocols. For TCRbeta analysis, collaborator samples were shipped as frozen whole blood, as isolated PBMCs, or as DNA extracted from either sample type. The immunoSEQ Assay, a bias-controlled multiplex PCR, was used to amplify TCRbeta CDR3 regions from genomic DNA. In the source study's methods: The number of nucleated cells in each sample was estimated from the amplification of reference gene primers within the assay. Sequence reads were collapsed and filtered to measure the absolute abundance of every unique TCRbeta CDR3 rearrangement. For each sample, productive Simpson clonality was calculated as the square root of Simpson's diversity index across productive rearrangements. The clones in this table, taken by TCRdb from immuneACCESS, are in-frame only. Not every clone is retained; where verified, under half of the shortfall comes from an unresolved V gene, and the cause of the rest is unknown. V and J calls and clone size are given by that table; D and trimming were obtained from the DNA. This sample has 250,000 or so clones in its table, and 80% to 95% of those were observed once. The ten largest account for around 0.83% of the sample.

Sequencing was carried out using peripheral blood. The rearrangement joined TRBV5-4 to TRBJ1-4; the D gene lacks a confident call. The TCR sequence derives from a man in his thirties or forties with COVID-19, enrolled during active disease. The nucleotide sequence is TGTGCCAGCAGCTTGGGAAGCGCAACTAATGAAAAACTGTTTTTT. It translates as CASSLGSATNEKLFF.